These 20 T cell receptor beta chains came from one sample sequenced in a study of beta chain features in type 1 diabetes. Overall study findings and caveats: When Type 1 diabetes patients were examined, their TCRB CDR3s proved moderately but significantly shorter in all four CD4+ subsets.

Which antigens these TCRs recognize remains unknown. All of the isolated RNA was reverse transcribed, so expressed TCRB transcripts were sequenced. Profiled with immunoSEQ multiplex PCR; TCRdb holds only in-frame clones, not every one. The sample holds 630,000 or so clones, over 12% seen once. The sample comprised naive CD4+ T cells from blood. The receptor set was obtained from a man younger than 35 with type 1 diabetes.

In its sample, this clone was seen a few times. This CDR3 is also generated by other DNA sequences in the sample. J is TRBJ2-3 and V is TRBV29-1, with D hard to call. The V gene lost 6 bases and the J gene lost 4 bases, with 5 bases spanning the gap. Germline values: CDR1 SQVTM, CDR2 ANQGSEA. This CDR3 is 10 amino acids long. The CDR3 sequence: CSVGPDTQYF. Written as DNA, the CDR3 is TGCAGCGTCGGCCCAGATACGCAGTATTTT.

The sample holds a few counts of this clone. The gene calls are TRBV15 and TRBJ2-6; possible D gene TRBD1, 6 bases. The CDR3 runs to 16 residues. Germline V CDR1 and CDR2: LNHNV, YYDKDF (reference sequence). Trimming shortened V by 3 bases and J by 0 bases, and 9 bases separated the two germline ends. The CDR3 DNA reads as TGTGCCACCAGCAGGTTCAGGGGCTCTGGGGCCAACGTCCTGACTTTC. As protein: CATSRFRGSGANVLTF. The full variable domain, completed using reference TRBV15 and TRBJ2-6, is DAMVIQNPRYQVTQFGKPVTLSCSQTLNHNVMYWYQQKSSQAPKLLFHYYDKDFNNEADTPDNFQSRRPNTSFCFLDIRSPGLGDTAMYLCATSRFRGSGANVLTFGAGSRLTVL.

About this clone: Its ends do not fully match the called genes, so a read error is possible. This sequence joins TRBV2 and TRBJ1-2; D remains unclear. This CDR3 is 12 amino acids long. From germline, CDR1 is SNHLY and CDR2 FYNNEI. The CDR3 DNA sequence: TGTGCCAGCAGGGAAGACATGTATGGCTACACCTTC. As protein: CASREDMYGYTF.

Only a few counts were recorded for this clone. The CDR3 protein is CAWKTPGKGTEAFF. Written as DNA, the CDR3 is TGTGCCTGGAAGACCCCAGGAAAGGGGACTGAAGCTTTCTTT. The V and J genes are TRBV30 and TRBJ1-1; a possible D gene is TRBD1 (5 bases). CDR3 length equals 14 residues. Germline V gene sequence: CDR1 GTSNPN, CDR2 SVGIG (reference sequence). V lost 4 bases to trimming and J lost 5 bases, with 17 bases between them.

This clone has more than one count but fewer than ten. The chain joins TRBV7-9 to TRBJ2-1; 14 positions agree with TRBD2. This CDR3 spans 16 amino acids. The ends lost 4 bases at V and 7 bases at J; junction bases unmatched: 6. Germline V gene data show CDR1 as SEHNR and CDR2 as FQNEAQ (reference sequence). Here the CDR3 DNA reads TGTGCCAGCAGCTACCGCGGGACTAGCGGGAGAAATGAGCAGTTCTTC. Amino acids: CASSYRGTSGRNEQFF.

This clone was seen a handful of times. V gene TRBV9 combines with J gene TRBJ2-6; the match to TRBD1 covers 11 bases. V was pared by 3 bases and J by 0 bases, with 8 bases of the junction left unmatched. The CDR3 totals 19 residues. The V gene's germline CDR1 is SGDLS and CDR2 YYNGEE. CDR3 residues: CASSARTGGPLSGANVLTF. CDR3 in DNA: TGTGCCAGCAGCGCCAGGACAGGGGGCCCTCTCTCTGGGGCCAACGTCCTGACTTTC. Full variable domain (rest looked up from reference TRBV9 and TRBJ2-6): DSGVTQTPKHLITATGQRVTLRCSPRSGDLSVYWYQQSLDQGLQFLIQYYNGEERAKGNILERFSAQQFPDLHSELNLSSLELGDSALYFCASSARTGGPLSGANVLTFGAGSRLTVL.

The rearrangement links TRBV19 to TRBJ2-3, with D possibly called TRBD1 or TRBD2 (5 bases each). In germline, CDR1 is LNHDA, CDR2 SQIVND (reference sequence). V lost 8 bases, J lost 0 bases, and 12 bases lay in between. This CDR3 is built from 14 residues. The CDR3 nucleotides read TGTGCCAGTCGGGACGTAGCTAGCACAGATACGCAGTATTTT. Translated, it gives CASRDVASTDTQYF.

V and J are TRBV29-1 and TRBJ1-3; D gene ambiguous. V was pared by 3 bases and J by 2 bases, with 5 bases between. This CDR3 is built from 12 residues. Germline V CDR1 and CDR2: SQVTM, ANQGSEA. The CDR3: CSVETTGNTIYF. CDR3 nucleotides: TGCAGCGTTGAGACCACTGGAAACACCATATATTTT. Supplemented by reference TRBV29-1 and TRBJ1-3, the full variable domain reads SAVISQKPSRDICQRGTSLTIQCQVDSQVTMMFWYRQQPGQSLTLIATANQGSEATYESGFVIDKFPISRPNLTFSTLTVSNMSPEDSSIYLCSVETTGNTIYFGEGSWLTVV.

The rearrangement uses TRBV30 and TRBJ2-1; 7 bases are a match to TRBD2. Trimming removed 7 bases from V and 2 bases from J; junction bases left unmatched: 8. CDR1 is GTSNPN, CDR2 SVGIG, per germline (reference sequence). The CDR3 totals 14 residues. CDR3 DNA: TGTGCCTTCAATGCGGGAGTGGCCTACAATGAGCAGTTCTTC. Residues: CAFNAGVAYNEQFF.

Here the CDR3 reads CACSGRDRRETQYF. The DNA of the CDR3 is TGTGCCTGTTCGGGCCGGGACAGAAGGGAGACCCAGTACTTC. This chain uses TRBV30 with TRBJ2-5; 7 positions agree with TRBD1. Germline values: CDR1 GTSNPN, CDR2 SVGIG (reference sequence). This CDR3 spans 14 amino acids. After removal of 6 bases from V and 5 bases from J, the junction contained 12 bases not matched to a gene.

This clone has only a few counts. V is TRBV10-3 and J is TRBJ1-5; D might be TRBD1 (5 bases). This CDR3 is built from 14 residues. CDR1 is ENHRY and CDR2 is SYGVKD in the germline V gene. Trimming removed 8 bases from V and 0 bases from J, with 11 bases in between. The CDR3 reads CAIGTANSNQPQHF. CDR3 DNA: TGTGCCATCGGGACTGCCAATAGCAATCAGCCCCAGCATTTT.

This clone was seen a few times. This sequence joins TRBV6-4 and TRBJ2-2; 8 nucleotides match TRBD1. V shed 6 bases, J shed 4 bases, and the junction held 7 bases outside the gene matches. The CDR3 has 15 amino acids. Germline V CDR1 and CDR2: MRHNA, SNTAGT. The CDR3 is CASSPGTGSTGELFF. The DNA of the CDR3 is TGTGCCAGCAGCCCGGGGACAGGTTCCACCGGGGAGCTGTTTTTT.

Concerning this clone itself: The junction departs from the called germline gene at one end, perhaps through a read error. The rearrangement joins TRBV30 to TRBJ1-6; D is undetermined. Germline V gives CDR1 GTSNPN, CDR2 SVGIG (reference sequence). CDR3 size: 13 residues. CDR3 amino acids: CAWEEGVNSALHF. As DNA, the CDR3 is TGTGCCTGGGAGGAGGGAGTTAATTCAGCCCTCCACTTT.

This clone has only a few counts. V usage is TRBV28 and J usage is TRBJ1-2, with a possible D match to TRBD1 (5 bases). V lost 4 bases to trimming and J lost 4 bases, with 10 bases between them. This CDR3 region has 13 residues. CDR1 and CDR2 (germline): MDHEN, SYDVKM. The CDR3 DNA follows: TGTGCCAGCAGTTCAGGGAATACCTATGGCTACACCTTC. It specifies CASSSGNTYGYTF.

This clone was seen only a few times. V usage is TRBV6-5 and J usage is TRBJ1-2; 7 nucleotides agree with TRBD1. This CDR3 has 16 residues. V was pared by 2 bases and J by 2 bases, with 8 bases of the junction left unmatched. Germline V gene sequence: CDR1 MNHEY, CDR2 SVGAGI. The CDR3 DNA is TGTGCCAGCAGTTACCTCTCGACAGGGCCGAACTATGGCTACACCTTC. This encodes CASSYLSTGPNYGYTF.

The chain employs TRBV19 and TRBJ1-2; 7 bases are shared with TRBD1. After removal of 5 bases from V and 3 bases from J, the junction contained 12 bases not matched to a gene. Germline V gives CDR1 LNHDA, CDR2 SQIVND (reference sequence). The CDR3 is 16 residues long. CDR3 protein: CASSLQGPPLDYGYTF. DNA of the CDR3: TGTGCCAGTAGTTTACAGGGGCCCCCCTTGGACTATGGCTACACCTTC.

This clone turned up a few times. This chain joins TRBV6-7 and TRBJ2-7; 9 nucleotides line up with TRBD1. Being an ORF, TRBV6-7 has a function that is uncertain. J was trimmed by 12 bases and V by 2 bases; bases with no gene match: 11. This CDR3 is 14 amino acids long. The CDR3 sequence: CASSYPGQGKGRYF. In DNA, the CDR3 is TGTGCCAGCAGTTACCCCGGACAGGGGAAGGGACGGTACTTC.

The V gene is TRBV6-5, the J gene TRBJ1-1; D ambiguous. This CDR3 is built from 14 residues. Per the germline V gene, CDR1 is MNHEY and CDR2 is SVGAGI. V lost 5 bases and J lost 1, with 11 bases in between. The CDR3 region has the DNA TGTGCCAGCAGTCTTCTATCGGGGAACACTGAAGCTTTCTTT. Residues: CASSLLSGNTEAFF.

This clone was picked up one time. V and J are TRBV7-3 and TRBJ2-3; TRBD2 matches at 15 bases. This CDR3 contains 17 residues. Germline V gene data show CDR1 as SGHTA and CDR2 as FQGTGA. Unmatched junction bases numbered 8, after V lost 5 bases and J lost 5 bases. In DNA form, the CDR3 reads TGTGCCAGCAGCCCCCCGGGACTAGCGGGGGGTTTAGATACGCAGTATTTT. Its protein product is CASSPPGLAGGLDTQYF. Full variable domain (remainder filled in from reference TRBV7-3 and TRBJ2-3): GAGVSQTPSNKVTEKGKYVELRCDPISGHTALYWYRQSLGQGPEFLIYFQGTGAADDSGLPNDRFFAVRPEGSVSTLKIQRTERGDSAVYLCASSPPGLAGGLDTQYFGPGTRLTVL.

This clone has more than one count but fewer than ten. Here the CDR3 reads CSVDQQPSQETQYF. CDR3 nucleotides: TGCAGCGTTGATCAGCAGCCATCCCAAGAGACCCAGTACTTC. V gene TRBV29-1 combines with J gene TRBJ2-5; D ambiguous. The CDR3 is made up of 14 amino acids. Trimming shortened V by 3 bases and J by 1 base, and 12 bases separated the two germline ends. CDR1 and CDR2 (germline): SQVTM, ANQGSEA.